This entry lists 9 T cell receptor beta chains sequenced from one sample in a study of blood T cell repertoires in COVID-19. This table comes from immunoSEQ multiplex PCR, and its TCRdb copy is limited to in-frame clones, with some not included. The data contain fewer than 110,000 clones, approximately 80% of them singletons. Material for sequencing was peripheral blood. The source is a human donor in a cohort sampled during active COVID-19.

The V gene is TRBV5-4, the J gene TRBJ1-1, with D perhaps TRBD1 (6 bases). The germline V and J ends were trimmed by 0 bases and 2 bases, with 11 bases remaining between them. The CDR3 loop spans 15 amino acids. The germline V gene encodes CDR1 SGHNT and CDR2 YYREEE (reference sequence). The CDR3 DNA reads as TGTGCCAGCAGCTTGGGGACAGCAATAAACACTGAAGCTTTCTTT. This translates into CASSLGTAINTEAFF.

This sequence joins TRBV9 and TRBJ1-1, with a tentative D call TRBD1 (5 bases). This CDR3 is 16 amino acids long. Between the trimmed V and J ends, which lost 3 bases and 6 bases, there was a span of 21 bases. The V gene's germline CDR1 is SGDLS and CDR2 YYNGEE. CDR3 DNA: TGTGCCAGCAGCGAGGGGCCGGCGGCGGCCCTAGCTGAAGCTTTCTTT. It encodes CASSEGPAAALAEAFF.

The chain links TRBV7-3 to TRBJ2-3; D may be TRBD1 (5 bases). The CDR3 totals 15 residues. Trimming left V 5 bases short and J 4 bases short, with 16 bases between. In germline, CDR1 is SGHTA, CDR2 FQGTGA. This CDR3 reads CASSPNIKGPDTQYF. CDR3 nucleotides: TGTGCCAGCAGCCCCAACATTAAGGGGCCAGATACGCAGTATTTT.

The chain couples TRBV6-5 to TRBJ1-1, with a weak D call TRBD1 (6 bases). Trimming removed 5 bases at V and 1 base at J, with 14 bases between. The CDR3 extends over 15 amino acids. CDR1 MNHEY and CDR2 SVGAGI come from the germline V gene. The CDR3 protein is CASSQTGTTNTEAFF. For the CDR3, the DNA is TGTGCCAGCAGTCAAACCGGGACAACGAACACTGAAGCTTTCTTT.

The gene calls are TRBV14 and TRBJ1-3; 8 bases are a match to TRBD1. With V trimmed by 0 bases and J by 1 base, 14 bases remained unmatched. CDR3 size: 20 residues. Germline CDR1 is SGHDN and CDR2 is FVKESK. The CDR3: CASSQDRGTGGNSSGNTIYF. The CDR3 nucleotides read TGTGCCAGCAGCCAAGATCGGGGGACAGGTGGAAACTCTTCTGGAAACACCATATATTTT.

This CDR3 reads CASSPGQDNQPQHF. The CDR3 DNA follows: TGTGCCAGCAGCCCCGGACAGGACAATCAGCCCCAGCATTTT. The V call is TRBV5-5, the J call TRBJ1-5; TRBD1 aligns across 7 bases. J lost 3 bases, V lost 4 bases, and 4 bases had no gene match. CDR3 length: 14 residues. CDR1 is SGHKS, CDR2 YYEKEE, per germline (reference sequence).

This chain connects TRBV3-1 (or the pseudogene TRBV3-2) to TRBJ2-1; 10 nucleotides align to TRBD2. The CDR3 length is 16 residues. V gave up 1 base and J gave up 4 bases; unmatched junction bases: 4. From germline, CDR1 is LGHDT and CDR2 YNNKEL (reference sequence). CDR3 amino acids: CASSQGSGGRYNEQFF. The DNA of the CDR3 is TGTGCCAGCAGCCAAGGTAGCGGGGGGCGATACAATGAGCAGTTCTTC.

This chain links TRBV7-8 with TRBJ1-2; TRBD1 aligns across 8 bases. The V and J ends lost 4 bases and 8 bases, in that order; junction bases with no gene match: 9. From germline, CDR1 is SGHVS and CDR2 FQNEAQ. The CDR3 is 14 residues long. CDR3 residues: CASSSLDRGSGYTF. In nucleotides, the CDR3 is TGTGCCAGCAGCTCACTCGACAGGGGAAGCGGCTACACCTTC.

This chain links TRBV2 with TRBJ2-1; 11 nucleotides line up with TRBD2. The ends lost 6 bases at V and 4 bases at J; junction bases unmatched: 2. The CDR3 length is 14 residues. Germline CDR1 reads SNHLY; CDR2 reads FYNNEI. CDR3 bases: TGTGCCAGCAGAATAGCGGGGGGGTACAATGAGCAGTTCTTC. It encodes CASRIAGGYNEQFF.